The 4 T cell receptor beta chains below were found in one sample sequenced in a study of T cell responses to AZD1222 COVID-19 vaccine. Some clones are missing from TCRdb's copy, which holds only in-frame ones; the method was immunoSEQ multiplex PCR. The sample contains roughly 120,000 clones, around 90% of which appear only once. Sequenced material: peripheral blood, taken on day 0 of MenACWY control vaccination. These receptors were obtained from an adult in good health.

The table lists this clone with a count of one. V and J are TRBV7-8 and TRBJ2-1; TRBD2 aligns across 9 bases. J gave up 2 bases and V 5 bases, and 4 bases lay outside the gene matches. CDR1 is SGHVS, CDR2 FQNEAQ, per germline. CDR3 size: 15 residues. This chain's CDR3 is CASSLGTSTYNEQFF. The CDR3 DNA sequence: TGTGCCAGCAGCCTAGGGACTAGCACCTACAATGAGCAGTTCTTC.

The V gene is TRBV7-6, the J gene TRBJ2-3; tentatively, D is TRBD1 or TRBD2 (5 bases each). V shed 5 bases and J shed 1 base, with 19 bases lying between them. CDR1 is SGHVS, CDR2 FNYEAQ, per germline. The CDR3 has 17 residues. CDR3 sequence: CASSPGRRGVGTDTQYF. CDR3 in DNA: TGTGCCAGCAGCCCAGGGAGAAGGGGTGTGGGCACAGATACGCAGTATTTT.

The chain is built from TRBV28 and TRBJ2-4; 9 bases are shared with TRBD2. The V gene's germline CDR1 is MDHEN and CDR2 SYDVKM. The CDR3 is 13 residues long. V shed 8 bases, J shed 8 bases, and the junction held 7 bases outside the gene matches. CDR3 nucleotides: TGTGCCAGCTCCCAGCGGGGGGCCGACATTCAGTACTTC. Its translation: CASSQRGADIQYF. Full variable domain (missing parts from reference TRBV28 and TRBJ2-4): DVKVTQSSRYLVKRTGEKVFLECVQDMDHENMFWYRQDPGLGLRLIYFSYDVKMKEKGDIPEGYSVSREKKERFSLILESASTNQTSMYLCASSQRGADIQYFGAGTRLSVL.

This chain links TRBV6-5 with TRBJ1-2, with no clear D. The CDR3 sequence is 15 residues long. CDR1 and CDR2 (germline): MNHEY, SVGAGI. Trimming stripped 7 bases from V and 2 bases from J, with 17 bases between. This chain's CDR3 is CASKLSGFMNYGYTF. CDR3 in DNA: TGTGCCAGCAAACTGAGCGGCTTCATGAACTATGGCTACACCTTC.